One and the same sample provided the 21 T cell receptor beta chains below, sequenced in a study of spatial heterogeneity in lung cancer. The time point here: sample taken at primary tumor resection. Tumor, nontumor lung or frozen PBMC supplied whole RNA that was sequenced unsorted. MiXCR, run by TCRdb on the 5' RACE reads, gives a single entry per CDR3 protein. The sample yields thousands of distinct CDR3 sequences, 5% to 5.5% seen once. The specimen comprised PBMCs, sampled at surgery. These receptors were taken from a male donor with early-stage non-small cell lung cancer.

This clonotype was recorded at least ten times. The chain recombines TRBV2 with TRBJ2-7; D uncertain. The CDR3 spans 11 residues. Trimming pared 5 bases from V and 3 bases from J, leaving 5 bases between. Germline lookup yields CDR1 SNHLY and CDR2 FYNNEI. CDR3 nucleotide sequence: TGTGCCAGCAGTTCCGGCTACGAGCAGTACTTC. It codes for CASSSGYEQYF.

In its sample, this clonotype was seen many times. J is TRBJ2-3 and V is TRBV27; 9 positions match TRBD1. Germline CDR1 is MNHEY and CDR2 is SMNVEV (reference sequence). The CDR3 length is 15 residues. V trimming: 1 base; J trimming: 6 bases; junction bases outside the gene matches: 5. DNA for the CDR3: TGTGCCAGCAGTTTATGGGGACAGGGTTGGGATACGCAGTATTTT. Translated: CASSLWGQGWDTQYF.

This clonotype was recorded many times. Here the CDR3 DNA reads TGTGCCTTATCCGGGACAATATCTGATGGCTACACCTTC. This sequence encodes CALSGTISDGYTF. This chain joins TRBV30 and TRBJ1-2, with D tentatively TRBD1 (6 bases). The CDR3 is 13 amino acids. Germline V gene lookup returns CDR1 GTSNPN and CDR2 SVGIG (reference sequence). V dropped 7 bases and J dropped 6 bases, with 18 bases sitting between them.

This clonotype was recorded many times. V usage is TRBV5-6 and J usage is TRBJ1-2; D is undetermined. This CDR3 spans 13 amino acids. With 4 bases removed from V and 4 bases from J, the gap between germline ends came to 11 bases. Per germline, CDR1 SGHDT and CDR2 YYEEEE. The CDR3 bases are TGTGCCAGCAGCCTAGAAAGGACCTATGGCTACACCTTC. It encodes CASSLERTYGYTF. Full variable domain (missing parts from reference TRBV5-6 and TRBJ1-2): DAGVTQSPTHLIKTRGQQVTLRCSPKSGHDTVSWYQQALGQGPQFIFQYYEEEERQRGNFPDRFSGHQFPNYSSELNVNALLLGDSALYLCASSLERTYGYTFGSGTRLTVV.

This clonotype was seen repeatedly, ten times or more. The V and J genes are TRBV5-1 and TRBJ1-1, with unresolved D. Germline loops: CDR1 SGHRS, CDR2 YFSETQ. This CDR3 comprises 14 residues. The V end was cut by 3 bases, the J end by 0 bases, with 9 bases between. CDR3 protein: CASSSQTLNTEAFF. The CDR3 DNA sequence: TGCGCCAGCAGCTCCCAGACTCTGAACACTGAAGCTTTCTTT.

This clonotype was counted at least ten times. The gene calls are TRBV27 and TRBJ1-4; a possible D gene is TRBD1 (5 bases). Looked up from germline, CDR1 is MNHEY and CDR2 is SMNVEV (reference sequence). The CDR3 sequence is 14 residues long. Trimming pared 5 bases from V and 10 bases from J, leaving 17 bases between. The CDR3 reads CASSPGGGHGKLFF. DNA of the CDR3: TGTGCCAGCAGTCCCGGGGGTGGCCATGGAAAACTGTTTTTT.

In this sample, this clonotype turned up many times. The chain combines TRBV24-1 with TRBJ2-3, with 9 bases matching TRBD2. The CDR3 consists of 15 residues. The V segment lost 4 bases and the J segment 4 bases; nucleotides outside the gene matches: 5. CDR1 and CDR2 (germline): KGHDR, SFDVKD. CDR3 coding DNA: TGTGCCACCAGTGACGGGACTAGCATCTCAGATACGCAGTATTTT. It yields the protein CATSDGTSISDTQYF.

This clonotype was detected many times. The chain links TRBV30 to TRBJ1-3, with D unclear. CDR1 GTSNPN and CDR2 SVGIG come from the germline V gene (reference sequence). V lost 4 bases and J 2 bases, leaving 12 bases between the germline ends. This CDR3 has 14 residues. CDR3 region: CAWTKAKPGNTIYF. CDR3 sequence (DNA): TGTGCCTGGACGAAGGCAAAACCTGGAAACACCATATATTTT.

At least ten counts were recorded for this clonotype. V gene TRBV30 combines with J gene TRBJ1-1; D is uncertain. CDR3 size: 15 residues. Trimming took 4 bases from V and 0 from J, leaving 15 bases between them. Germline V CDR1 and CDR2: GTSNPN, SVGIG (reference sequence). The CDR3 loop is CAWNNPFTVNTEAFF. CDR3 DNA: TGTGCCTGGAACAATCCCTTCACAGTGAACACTGAAGCTTTCTTT.

The J gene is TRBJ1-5, the V gene TRBV20-1; D not certain. Trimming took off 4 bases at V and 2 bases at J, with 6 bases between the two ends. CDR3 length: 12 amino acids. Germline V gene sequence: CDR1 DFQATT, CDR2 SNEGSKA (reference sequence). Here the CDR3 reads CSATYGNQPQHF. The CDR3 region has the DNA TGCAGTGCTACATACGGCAATCAGCCCCAGCATTTT.

This clonotype was seen ten or more times. The rearrangement uses TRBV30 and TRBJ1-3; no firm D call. CDR1 GTSNPN and CDR2 SVGIG come from the germline V gene (reference sequence). This CDR3 spans 14 amino acids. Trimming pared 3 bases from V and 0 bases from J, leaving 9 bases between. CDR3 coding DNA: TGTGCCTGGAGACGGTGGATCTCTGGAAACACCATATATTTT. This gives the protein CAWRRWISGNTIYF.

This clonotype was counted ten times or more. The chain recombines TRBV20-1 with TRBJ2-3; possibly TRBD1 for D (6 bases). V was clipped by 6 bases and J by 0 bases, with 22 bases between them. The V gene's germline CDR1 is DFQATT and CDR2 SNEGSKA (reference sequence). The CDR3 extends over 17 amino acids. The CDR3 DNA reads as TGCAGTGCCCAGAACGTCGCGATGCAGGGGAGCACAGATACGCAGTATTTT. Its protein product is CSAQNVAMQGSTDTQYF.

This clonotype was seen more than once but under ten times. This rearrangement joins TRBV7-2 to TRBJ2-5, with D perhaps matching TRBD1 (6 bases). Trimming removed 5 bases at V and 2 bases at J, with 9 bases between. CDR3 size: 13 residues. The germline CDR1 and CDR2 sequences are SGHTA and FQGNSA. The CDR3 DNA sequence: TGTGCCAGCAGCAGACAGGTACAAGAGACCCAGTACTTC. It specifies CASSRQVQETQYF.

This clonotype was seen many times. The gene calls are TRBV6-2 or TRBV6-3 and TRBJ1-2; maybe TRBD1 (6 bases). V was shortened by 1 base and J by 2 bases, with 8 bases between the two germline ends. CDR3 length: 14 amino acids. Germline V gene sequence: CDR1 MNHEY, CDR2 SVGEGT. The CDR3 sequence: CASSYYTGNYGYTF. CDR3 DNA sequence: TGTGCCAGCAGTTACTATACAGGGAACTATGGCTACACCTTC.

This clonotype was recorded many times. The chain couples TRBV6-5 to TRBJ2-1, with 10 bases lining up with TRBD2. V shed 2 bases and J 4 bases; nucleotides not matched to a gene: 5. This CDR3 contains 16 residues. Germline V gene data show CDR1 as MNHEY and CDR2 as SVGAGI. The CDR3, as DNA: TGTGCCAGCAGTTACGAGCGGGGGGGCGTATACAATGAGCAGTTCTTC. The encoded protein is CASSYERGGVYNEQFF.

This clonotype was counted at least ten times. This chain links TRBV5-6 with TRBJ1-5; D perhaps matches TRBD1 (5 bases). The V end was cut by 4 bases, the J end by 8 bases, with 25 bases between. From germline, CDR1 is SGHDT and CDR2 YYEEEE. The CDR3 runs to 17 residues. The CDR3 region is CASSARPFGQRVEPQHF. The CDR3 DNA reads TGTGCCAGCAGCGCGCGCCCATTCGGACAAAGGGTAGAGCCCCAGCATTTT.

This clonotype was seen many times. The rearrangement uses TRBV28 and TRBJ2-1, with TRBD1 identical over 9 bases. Trimming cost V 8 bases and J 8 bases; bases outside gene matches: 10. The CDR3 sequence is 14 residues long. The germline V gene has CDR1 MDHEN and CDR2 SYDVKM. The CDR3, as DNA: TGTGCCAGCCTTTTGCGACAGGGGGGCCATGAGCAGTTCTTC. This codes for CASLLRQGGHEQFF.

Notes on this clonotype: Germline and junction disagree at one end, which may indicate a read error. The rearrangement links TRBV7-8 to TRBJ2-2; 9 nucleotides agree with TRBD1. CDR1 SGHVS and CDR2 FQNEAQ come from the germline V gene. The CDR3 loop spans 15 amino acids. This CDR3 reads CASSLGQGSTGELFF. The CDR3 region has the DNA TGTGCCAGCAGTTTAGGACAGGGGAGCACCGGGGAGCTGTTTTTT. The full variable domain, completed using reference TRBV7-8 and TRBJ2-2, is GAGVSQSPRYKVAKRGQDVALRCDPISGHVSLFWYQQALGQGPEFLTYFQNEAQLDKSGLPSDRFFAERPEGSVSTLKIQRTQQEDSAVYLCASSLGQGSTGELFFGEGSRLTVL.

This clonotype was observed many times. Written as DNA, the CDR3 is TGTGCCAGCAGCCTCTCCGGGACTAGCGGGGGGTACTCCTCCTACAATGAGCAGTTCTTC. Its protein is CASSLSGTSGGYSSYNEQFF. The chain carries TRBV4-2 and TRBJ2-1; 15 nucleotides agree with TRBD2. The germline CDR1 and CDR2 sequences are LGHNA and YNFKEQ. The CDR3 runs to 20 residues. Trimming at V came to 4 bases and at J to 0 bases, leaving 10 bases not matched to a gene.

This clonotype was observed at least ten times. V and J are TRBV5-1 and TRBJ2-7; D unclear. The V gene's germline CDR1 is SGHRS and CDR2 YFSETQ. The CDR3 length is 14 residues. The V gene lost 2 bases and the J gene lost 2 bases, with 11 bases spanning the gap. The chain's CDR3 is CASSLGSSPYEQYF. CDR3 DNA: TGCGCCAGCAGCTTAGGGTCCTCCCCCTACGAGCAGTACTTC. The full variable domain, its missing parts supplied by reference TRBV5-1 and TRBJ2-7, is KAGVTQTPRYLIKTRGQQVTLSCSPISGHRSVSWYQQTPGQGLQFLFEYFSETQRNKGNFPGRFSGRQFSNSRSEMNVSTLELGDSALYLCASSLGSSPYEQYFGPGTRLTVT.

This clonotype was recorded many times. Mismatch with germline at one junction end may stem from a read error. The chain couples TRBV23-1 to TRBJ1-5; unclear D gene. TRBV23-1 is noted as an ORF with a role that remains uncertain. This CDR3 has 12 residues. CDR3 nucleotides: TGCGCCAGCAGTCAATCCCGGCAGCGCCAGCATTTT. Protein sequence: CASSQSRQRQHF.